This entry concerns a single T cell receptor beta chain. This clone was counted once. Its specific antigen is unknown. The sample holds no much larger clone one base away, and base qualities are not on file. This specimen comes from a study of T cell responses to AZD1222 COVID-19 vaccine (TCRdb year 2021). With regard to the full study: Because spike-specific TCR depth and breadth did not differ between the two schedules, AZD1222 recipients who got a second dose at roughly 4 weeks were pooled with those who got a second dose at roughly 12 weeks. Trial participants were enrolled by age into 18-55, 56-69 and 70-plus year subgroups, with approximately 160, 26 and 62 TCR-sequenced participants respectively. A total of approximately 230 trial participants underwent TCR sequencing, of whom 207 received two doses of AZD1222 and some 26 received two doses of the MenACWY control vaccine.

What the time point label conveys for this sample: baseline before first vaccination. Vaccinee samples were obtained from the UK trials COV001 and COV002, which included a single-blind randomized controlled phase 2/3 trial of AZD1222 (ChAdOx1 nCoV-19) in healthy adults. Trial participant PBMC samples were collected at day 0 and day 28 after the second dose for TCRbeta chain sequencing. Overall results and qualifications from the work: Spike-specific TCR breadth and depth rose significantly after two AZD1222 doses compared with day 0 and with MenACWY recipients. Conclusions about previously exposed vaccinees are limited because only five or six AZD1222 recipients were SARS-CoV-2 seropositive at baseline. Nearly half of unique spike-specific TCRs reportedly recognized epitopes outside regions mutated in the B.1.351 and B.1.1.7 variants. Most participants were white British and females outnumbered males, and the authors suggested that clonal diversity may have been underestimated. Vaccine-associated CD4 TCRs spanned the whole spike protein, with dominant responses in regions 160-218 and 743-854. Because no day 14 peak-response samples were available, repertoires were characterized only after the peak T cell response. In the small 56-69-year group, the increase in depth fell short of significance, most likely because of low power.

In the germline V gene, CDR1 corresponds to SGHTA and CDR2 to FQGNSA. Spanning cysteine to phenylalanine, the CDR3 consists of 14 amino acids. Kept here is only the CDR3 DNA, which spans 42 bases and is read in frame from base 1. V is clipped by 5 bases and J by 4 bases, and the sequence between their germline boundaries is 9 bases long. The CDR3 regions of human TCRbeta chains were analyzed by immunosequencing. On the authors' methods: Repertoire TCRs were checked for matches against a reference library of SARS-CoV-2-specific TCRs that had been generated using the MIRA antigen-specificity platform. Breadth meant the fraction of unique TCRs that were SARS-CoV-2-associated, whereas depth meant the fraction of total T cells that were SARS-CoV-2-associated. Using the MIRA data, each spike-specific TCR was assigned both to the spike region to which the TCR was reactive and to a CD4 or CD8 class. Log10-transformed breadth and depth values were compared by one-way ANOVA with Sidak's multiple comparisons tests. Held by TCRdb, this immuneACCESS table contains in-frame sequences only and omits some clones. Under half of the omission traces to an unresolved V gene where checked; the cause of the rest is unknown. That table gives V, J and clone size, and the DNA gave D and trimming. Within this sample are approximately 160,000 clones, with approximately 93% of them counted one time only. About 0.9% of the sample is held by the ten biggest clonotypes.

Sequencing used peripheral blood, obtained on day 0 of AZD1222 vaccination. The sequence was obtained from an adult in good health. The chain joins TRBV7-2 to TRBJ1-6, with a weak D call of TRBD1 (5 bases match). The DNA is as follows: TGTGCCAGCAGCCGGGACCTATATAATTCACCCCTCCACTTT. It translates as CASSRDLYNSPLHF.